Listed here are 10 T cell receptor beta chains from one sample, sequenced in a study of glioma-infiltrating T cells. The iRepertoire nested amplicon-rescue multiplex PCR amplified TCR alpha and beta CDR3s from RNA. TCRdb reprocessed the multiplex PCR reads via MiXCR and lists one record per CDR3 protein. The sample contains fewer than 500,000 distinct CDR3 sequences, roughly two fifths of which appear only once. The specimen was glioma tissue, nonneoplastic brain tissue, or PBMCs (not recorded which). The receptors were gathered from a human donor with low-grade glioma or glioblastoma, undergoing nonglioma brain surgery, or in good health (not recorded which).

V gene TRBV20-1 combines with J gene TRBJ2-2, with 7 bases identical to TRBD2. This CDR3 is built from 20 residues. The germline CDR1 and CDR2 sequences are DFQATT and SNEGSKA (reference sequence). V gave up 0 bases and J gave up 7 bases; unmatched junction bases: 23. CDR3 nucleotides: TGCAGTGCTAGAGATCTTCCGCCCAAAGAGCGGCGGGAGTTGGTCGGGGAGCTGTTTTTT. It is translated as CSARDLPPKERRELVGELFF.

This rearrangement joins TRBV20-1 to TRBJ1-2; 10 positions agree with TRBD1. The CDR3 consists of 17 residues. The germline gives CDR1 DFQATT, CDR2 SNEGSKA (reference sequence). J gave up 8 bases and V 2 bases, and 17 bases lay outside the gene matches. The CDR3 loop reads CSARSPSGRTGGRGYTF. CDR3 in DNA: TGCAGTGCTAGATCCCCCTCGGGGAGGACAGGGGGTCGAGGCTACACCTTC.

The gene calls are TRBV6-5 and TRBJ2-7; maybe TRBD2 (6 bases). The V gene's germline CDR1 is MNHEY and CDR2 SVGAGI. Between the trimmed V and J ends, which lost 4 bases and 2 bases, there was a span of 12 bases. The CDR3 loop spans 14 amino acids. The CDR3 bases are TGTGCCAGCAGTTGGCGGGATCCCCCCTACGAGCAGTACTTC. Residues: CASSWRDPPYEQYF.

The chain employs TRBV28 and TRBJ2-1; D is possibly TRBD2 (5 bases). The CDR3 is made up of 16 amino acids. In germline, CDR1 is MDHEN, CDR2 SYDVKM. The V end was cut by 7 bases, the J end by 0 bases, with 16 bases between. CDR3 DNA: TGTGCCAGCACTCAAAGAGGGAGTACCTCCTACAATGAGCAGTTCTTC. This gives the protein CASTQRGSTSYNEQFF.

This clonotype has just one count. Possible read error: a much larger clone is one base away. The chain uses TRBV19 and TRBJ2-3, with TRBD1 as a possible D gene (6 bases). The V end was cut by 11 bases, the J end by 5 bases, with 20 bases between. From germline, CDR1 is LNHDA and CDR2 SQIVND (reference sequence). There are 14 residues in the CDR3. CDR3 in DNA: TGTGCCGTCCGGGACATGGGGCGCGAAGATACGCAGTATTTT. Amino acid sequence: CAVRDMGREDTQYF.

A note on this clonotype: Sequence at one end of the junction differs from germline and may be a read error. CDR3 residues: CASSPGSYDQYF. CDR3 sequence (DNA): TGTGCCAGCAGTCCCGGCTCCTACGACCAGTACTTC. The genes are TRBV28 and TRBJ2-7, with D hard to call. CDR3 length: 12 residues. Germline V gives CDR1 MDHEN, CDR2 SYDVKM.

The chain combines TRBV3-1 with TRBJ2-7, with TRBD2 identical over 9 bases. V shed 1 base, J shed 5 bases, and the junction held 6 bases outside the gene matches. Germline V gene sequence: CDR1 LGHDT, CDR2 YNNKEL (reference sequence). CDR3 length: 15 amino acids. This CDR3 reads CASSQVSAGGHEQYF. The CDR3 coding sequence is TGTGCCAGCAGCCAAGTTTCAGCGGGAGGCCACGAGCAGTACTTC.

As regards this clonotype: Compared with germline, one end of the junction differs, possibly owing to a read error. The rearrangement joins TRBV6-6 to TRBJ2-1; either TRBD1 or TRBD2 may fit D (8 bases each). Germline CDR1 MNHNY, CDR2 SVGAGI (reference sequence). The CDR3 has 20 amino acids. In DNA form, the CDR3 reads TGTGCCATCAGTCGAATGGCCGGGACAGGTAGGACTAGCTGGAGGGATGAGCAGCTCTTC. Amino acid sequence: CAISRMAGTGRTSWRDEQLF.

This rearrangement joins TRBV29-1 to TRBJ2-1, with D hard to call. The CDR3 runs 15 residues. V lost 7 bases and J lost 2, with 18 bases in between. CDR1 SQVTM and CDR2 ANQGSEA come from the germline V gene. CDR3 DNA sequence: TGCAGCGCCCGGCCGGACGGAGACCCCTACAATGAGCAGTTCTTC. Protein product: CSARPDGDPYNEQFF.

The chain combines TRBV20-1 with TRBJ1-2; maybe TRBD1 (6 bases). Trimming stripped 6 bases from V and 2 bases from J, with 28 bases between. CDR1 and CDR2 (germline): DFQATT, SNEGSKA (reference sequence). CDR3 length: 18 residues. CDR3 loop: CSAPMRAGQGSRNYGYTF. The CDR3, as DNA: TGCAGTGCCCCGATGAGGGCGGGGCAGGGGTCCAGAAACTATGGCTACACCTTC.